This TCR beta chain was recovered during a study of cytomegalovirus exposure and HLA in healthy donors. Study-level background: Around 87 million unique TCRs, all from HLA-typed donors, were included in an early release of the data. Regarding the study as a whole: The study listed about 150 cytomegalovirus-associated TCR beta chains. The productive fraction for most TCR beta V segments was about 90% or about 30% in an earlier analysis.

Germline CDR1 reads SGHVS; CDR2 reads FNYEAQ. Between the trimmed V and J ends, which lost 1 base and 2 bases, there was a span of 5 bases. CDR3 size: 13 residues. The PCR employed 60 Vbeta primers together with 13 Jbeta primers. The repertoire was sequenced with immunoSEQ multiplex PCR; TCRdb's copy has only in-frame clones and lacks some. Altogether about 84,000 clones are present, roughly 63% being singletons, with the ten largest covering approximately 16%. This clone was found a few times. Its cognate antigen is unknown. This clonotype was obtained from a woman in her forties in good health and CMV-seropositive. The chain combines TRBV7-6 with TRBJ1-2; D is unclear. The sample consisted of PBMCs. CDR3 DNA: TGTGCCAGCAGCTTAGACAGCAACTATGGCTACACCTTC. Translation gives CASSLDSNYGYTF.